This T cell receptor (beta chain) was profiled in a study of cytomegalovirus exposure and HLA in healthy donors (dated by TCRdb to 2016 to 2017). About the full investigation: An earlier analysis of some 620 of the donors reported 276 Gb of sequence data and about 120 million unique TCR beta sequences obtained from 150 million to 200 million T cells. About 300 gigabases of sequencing data and approximately 93 million unique TCR sequences were included in an early release covering several hundred HLA-typed donors. Among the roughly 390 genotyped donors, approximately 76% belonged to the genetic ancestry cluster associated with self-reported Caucasian donors. The study aimed to test whether cataloging public T cell receptors could reveal signatures of past pathogen exposure. Using immunosequencing, the study profiled T cell repertoires from about 610 subjects and related those repertoires to cytomegalovirus serostatus. In addition to the first cohort of 666 subjects, a separate validation cohort of approximately 130 different subjects was used. To predict cytomegalovirus infection status, the study combined high-throughput TCR immunosequencing, statistical association of individual TCRs with disease status, and machine learning. To study patterns of TCR occurrence, a later analysis re-analyzed previously published TCR beta repertoires from 666 donors and added high-resolution HLA genotyping. In the later analysis, no new phenotypic data were used to find candidate immune exposures; instead, reliance was placed on TCR beta sequences and their occurrence across donors. In an earlier analysis of 550 to 700 of the donors, high-throughput TCR beta sequencing was used to judge whether each TCR beta V gene segment behaved as functional or pseudogenic. Alongside the repertoire data, information on donor age, sex, ethnicity and CMV serostatus was compiled. A later genetic analysis took genome-wide SNP genotypes for about 55% of the roughly 700 donors and used that subset as a discovery cohort. All discovery cohort repertoires had been generated on a single sequencing platform. Class I and class II HLA loci were covered by the typing at four-digit resolution. The number of donors typed differed by locus, with 629-630 for A, B, C, DRB1 and DQB1, roughly 520 for DQA1, 600 to 610 for DPA1, and 450 to 480 for DPB1. Because of strong linkage in the cohort, four to six DR-DQ haplotypes were treated as single units for association and clustering. Among some 400 genotyped donors of the cohort, an average of around 250,000 unique TCR beta nucleotide sequences was sequenced per donor, of which 15% to 20% were non-productive. Paper-wide results and their limitations: Most TCR sequences were seen in very few donors, while some public TCRs were found in many individuals. The only immune exposure information available for the cohort was CMV serostatus. A further reported finding was that TCR beta sequences accurately predicted the HLA-A and HLA-B alleles for most subjects in the first cohort. The study gave a list of around 170 TCR beta chains associated with cytomegalovirus. Roughly uniform sequencing depth across donors was assumed in presence/absence analyses, although this assumption may not hold. Assigning TCR associations to individual alleles was difficult when HLA alleles, especially DR and DQ, strongly co-occurred. It was suggested by the authors that the approach could potentially be generalized to other disease states and immunological phenotypes. According to a later analysis, most CMV-associated TCR beta chains appeared to be HLA-restricted, and the HLA associations seemed to be driven largely by CMV exposure. Compared with the roughly 600-donor mean, donors in an Asian-associated ancestry cluster had fewer N-insertions in productive TCRs, according to a later genetic analysis. The cohort was sequenced for TCR beta chains only, and without alpha or paired-chain data the features that could be detected were limited. Several of the top co-occurrence clusters appeared to be linked to parvovirus B19, influenza, CMV and Epstein-Barr virus, according to a later analysis. In a later analysis, TCR association rates were found to vary across HLA loci, with the most associated TCRs seen for DRB1 alleles and the fewest for HLA-C alleles. The classifier was reported to diagnose cytomegalovirus status with high specificity and sensitivity in both the original and validation cohorts. Because counts were too low, about 17 rarely observed V segments, including chromosome 9 orphons, were excluded from the earlier analysis of several hundred of the donors. Correlated functional status among segregating V segments might be attributable to linkage disequilibrium, but an unknown experimental factor could not be ruled out. A later genetic analysis associated a missense DCLRE1C variant with V-gene and J-gene trimming of TCR beta chains, and an independent cohort replicated the association. Some IMGT-functional V segments, including TRBV6-2 and TRBV6-3, could not be told apart with the 87-base-pair reads, so those segments were excluded. Three of the identified cytomegalovirus-associated TCR beta chains were confirmed in vitro to be specific for cytomegalovirus antigens. Because HLA typing was missing for some donors at each locus, association tests included only the typed subset. In a later analysis, HLA-associated TCR beta chains showed more clonal expansion and lower generation probabilities than non-associated chains that were equally common. A cluster of highly shared sequence variants was judged likely to represent a technical artifact of the sequencing pipeline. In a later analysis, 16,951 TCR beta sequences were associated with specific HLA alleles at a false discovery rate of 0.05. Broadly in line with IMGT annotations, most TCR beta V segments showed up in productive rearrangements about 87% or about 30% of the time in an earlier analysis of approximately 640 of the donors.

According to the germline V gene, CDR1 reads KGHSH and CDR2 reads LQKENI. From the cysteine through the phenylalanine, the CDR3 covers 16 amino acids. Only CDR3 DNA remains: 48 bases, in frame from the first base. V ends up 2 bases short and J 3 bases short, with an unmatched junction base count of 8. Library creation used the immunoSEQ multiplex PCR assay. A mixture of 60 forward primers for TCR Vbeta segments and 13 reverse primers for TCR Jbeta segments was used in the multiplex PCR. The CDR3 region of rearranged TCR beta genes was amplified from genomic DNA by a multiplex PCR assay. Amplified TCR beta libraries were sequenced as 87-base-pair reads on the Illumina HiSeq System. From the authors' description of their analysis: In a later analysis, tens of millions of unique TCR beta chains were counted across the roughly 670 repertoires, and around 10 million of these chains were shared by at least two donors. Raw reads were error-corrected and collapsed into unique sequences by a nearest-neighbor algorithm in which closely related sequences were merged to remove PCR and sequencing errors. Alignment of CDR3 sequences to IMGT reference sequences was used to assign V, D and J gene segments. Each retained sequence needed at least a six-nucleotide match to both a V gene segment and a J gene segment. Rearrangements were called productive when the CDR3 lacked stop codons and stayed in frame with V and J; all others were non-productive. Following IMGT convention, CDR3 was defined as the stretch from the second conserved V-encoded cysteine to the conserved J-encoded phenylalanine. The earlier analysis of 550 to 650 of the donors excluded any sequence lacking an unambiguous match to a single V gene segment. In an earlier analysis of around 590 of the donors, a V segment was called functional when productive rearrangements were above 56.7%, and segregating when the standard deviation between donors exceeded 5%. A statistical classification framework was built to diagnose cytomegalovirus status from the catalog of TCR beta chain sequences. V and J gene assignment, in a later analysis, came from comparing TCR nucleotide sequences with IMGT/GENE-DB human TR gene sequences. A later analysis assigned CDR3 sequences and most-parsimonious VDJ recombination scenarios with the TCRdist pipeline. A later analysis defined each TCR beta chain by its CDR3 amino acid sequence plus V-gene family, and excluded reads lacking a unique V-gene family. To address suspected cross-contamination and a sequencing artifact, a later analysis removed several hundred highly shared, low-generation-probability nucleotide sequences. In a later analysis, a clonal expansion index was calculated for each public chain from normalized within-repertoire ranks of inferred template counts. In a later analysis, generation probabilities were computed with a VDJ recombination model fitted to out-of-frame rearrangements, and the resulting probabilities were checked against IGoR. A later analysis scored TCR-TCR, TCR-HLA and TCR-CMV co-occurrence with hypergeometric tests, applying a repertoire-size bias correction to TCR pairs. In a later analysis, false discovery rates were estimated by permuting HLA or CMV assignments 20 times. In a later analysis, co-occurring TCRs were grouped with DBSCAN, and TCRdist sequence similarity was added when clustering was performed within HLA-allele-positive subsets. Repertoires with fewer than 30,000 or more than 120,000 public chains, plus five repertoires with anomalous nucleotide sharing, were excluded from co-occurrence clustering. Drawn from immuneACCESS, this table holds only the in-frame rearrangements with V and J called that TCRdb kept. Clones are partly lost; checked studies trace under half to an unresolved V gene and leave the rest unexplained. V, J and clone size derive from that table, while D and trimming were established from the DNA sequence. The sample table gives under 200,000 clones. The leading ten clones occupy under 2.5% of the sample.

The cohort consisted of hundreds of healthy bone marrow donors. All cohort members were sampled while nominally healthy, although unrecorded immune exposures were likely present. The donor was CMV seronegative and belonged to the group of under 400 seronegative cohort members. Each donor provided a peripheral blood sample, and peripheral blood mononuclear cells were used for TCR beta sequencing. The Qiagen DNeasy Blood Extraction Kit was used to extract genomic DNA from the blood cell samples. As for this clone: The specificity of this receptor is unknown.

The chain employs TRBV18 and TRBJ2-7; 9 central nucleotides agree with TRBD2. The source is a man aged 25-45 years in good health and CMV-seronegative. The specimen was PBMCs. The nucleotides read TGTGCCAGCTCACCAAACCCTAGCGGGGCCCACTACGAGCAGTACTTC. Translated, it reads CASSPNPSGAHYEQYF.